This T cell receptor beta chain stems from a study of T cell responses to AZD1222 COVID-19 vaccine. The study, taken as a whole, reports: Repertoire collection took place solely once the T cell response had peaked. At baseline, just 5 or 6 AZD1222 recipients tested seropositive.

A remark on this clone: Its cognate antigen is unknown.

The CDR3 sequence is 13 residues long. Per the germline V gene, CDR1 is SGHRS and CDR2 is YFSETQ. Between the trimmed V and J ends, which lost 0 bases and 5 bases, there was a span of 7 bases. Profiled with immunoSEQ multiplex PCR; TCRdb holds only in-frame clones, not every one. The sample has 140,000 to 150,000 clones; around 91% are singletons. V and J are TRBV5-1 and TRBJ2-3, with D maybe TRBD2 (5 bases). The material sequenced was peripheral blood, taken on day 0 of AZD1222 vaccination. The clonotype comes from an adult in good health. This CDR3 reads CASSLGGVDTQYF. CDR3 in DNA: TGCGCCAGCAGCTTGGGGGGAGTAGATACGCAGTATTTT.